Shown below are 13 T cell receptor beta chains from a single sample sequenced in a study of shared clonotypes between healthy human individuals. Repertoires were generated with immunoSEQ multiplex PCR, while TCRdb's copy carries only in-frame clones and drops some. The table shows about 2.1 million clones, with 93% occurring only once. Naive-designated CD8 cells lacked CD45RO, were positively enriched for CCR7, and omitted terminally differentiated effector memory CD45RA+ cells. The sample was naive CD8+ T cells from PBMCs. Every receptor here comes from a young man in good health. Some clones in this sample may be carry-over from other donors' samples.

The chain joins TRBV19 to TRBJ2-1; 7 bases match TRBD2. After removal of 5 bases from V and 4 bases from J, the junction contained 5 bases not matched to a gene. The germline CDR1 and CDR2 sequences are LNHDA and SQIVND (reference sequence). The CDR3 covers 14 residues. The CDR3 sequence: CASSYAGAYNEQFF. The CDR3 coding sequence is TGTGCCAGTAGTTACGCGGGAGCATACAATGAGCAGTTCTTC. The whole variable domain, filled in from reference TRBV19 and TRBJ2-1, reads DGGITQSPKYLFRKEGQNVTLSCEQNLNHDAMYWYRQDPGQGLRLIYYSQIVNDFQKGDIAEGYSVSREKKESFPLTVTSAQKNPTAFYLCASSYAGAYNEQFFGPGTRLTVL.

The rearrangement joins TRBV5-6 to TRBJ2-7, with D perhaps matching TRBD1 (6 bases). Germline V lookup: CDR1 SGHDT, CDR2 YYEEEE. V lost 4 bases and J 0 bases, leaving 11 bases between the germline ends. The CDR3 is 14 amino acids. Written as DNA, the CDR3 is TGTGCCAGCAGCCCCTGGACAGCCTCCTACGAGCAGTACTTC. Its translation is CASSPWTASYEQYF.

The sample holds one count of this clone. The rearrangement joins TRBV11-2 to TRBJ1-5, with no clear D. The length of the CDR3 is 15 residues. The germline gives CDR1 SGHAT, CDR2 FQNNGV. Deletions cut 1 base from V and 4 bases from J, with 11 bases between. The CDR3 region is CASSLGNAINQPQHF. As DNA, the CDR3 is TGTGCCAGCAGCTTAGGGAACGCTATTAATCAGCCCCAGCATTTT.

With regard to this clone: This sample also contains other DNA sequences that code for the same CDR3. The V call is TRBV15, the J call TRBJ2-3; no definite D call. Germline V gene sequence: CDR1 LNHNV, CDR2 YYDKDF (reference sequence). The CDR3 runs 13 residues. Trimming took 3 bases from V and 2 from J, leaving 6 bases between them. CDR3 in amino acids: CATSRTSTDTQYF. CDR3 bases: TGTGCCACCAGCAGGACGTCCACAGATACGCAGTATTTT.

In the case of this clone: In the same sample, other DNA sequences code for this CDR3. The chain has TRBV9 and TRBJ2-7; D possibly corresponds to TRBD1 (6 bases). The CDR3 has 13 residues. Trimming cost V 3 bases and J 2 bases, with 9 bases left between them. CDR1 SGDLS and CDR2 YYNGEE come from the germline V gene. The CDR3 loop is CASSADSPYEQYF. The CDR3 region has the DNA TGTGCCAGCAGCGCGGACAGCCCCTACGAGCAGTACTTC.

The J gene is TRBJ2-1, the V gene TRBV28, with D possibly matching TRBD2 (5 bases). Deletions cut 4 bases from V and 1 base from J, with 8 bases between. Germline CDR1 reads MDHEN; CDR2 reads SYDVKM. This CDR3 is 14 amino acids long. The CDR3 DNA follows: TGTGCCAGCAGTTCCGAGCGGTCCTACAATGAGCAGTTCTTC. Amino acids: CASSSERSYNEQFF.

This sequence joins TRBV5-1 and TRBJ2-7; 9 bases map to TRBD1. Germline CDR1 reads SGHRS; CDR2 reads YFSETQ. V lost 4 bases, J lost 3 bases, and 11 bases stayed unmatched. This CDR3 is built from 16 residues. The CDR3 sequence: CASSTGTGNGIYEQYF. The CDR3 DNA follows: TGCGCCAGCAGCACGGGGACAGGGAACGGTATCTACGAGCAGTACTTC. The entire variable domain, with the rest obtained from reference TRBV5-1 and TRBJ2-7, is as follows: KAGVTQTPRYLIKTRGQQVTLSCSPISGHRSVSWYQQTPGQGLQFLFEYFSETQRNKGNFPGRFSGRQFSNSRSEMNVSTLELGDSALYLCASSTGTGNGIYEQYFGPGTRLTVT.

The DNA for the CDR3 is TGCAGCGTACCCGGGACCTTCAATCACGAGCAGTACTTC. Protein: CSVPGTFNHEQYF. The chain combines TRBV29-1 with TRBJ2-7; D is possibly TRBD1 or TRBD2 (5 bases each). Germline V lookup: CDR1 SQVTM, CDR2 ANQGSEA. Trimming removed 6 bases at V and 5 bases at J, with 17 bases between. The CDR3 runs to 13 residues.

This clone was counted only a few times. The rearrangement uses TRBV20-1 and TRBJ1-5; no clear D gene. Germline V lookup: CDR1 DFQATT, CDR2 SNEGSKA (reference sequence). Trimming pared 0 bases from V and 6 bases from J, leaving 0 bases between. CDR3 length: 10 amino acids. The CDR3 sequence is CSARDQPQHF. The CDR3 nucleotides are TGCAGTGCTAGAGATCAGCCCCAGCATTTT.

Remarks on this clone: The same CDR3 is also encoded by other DNA sequences in this sample. The rearrangement joins TRBV4-3 to TRBJ2-2, with 8 bases matching TRBD2. The germline CDR1 and CDR2 sequences are LGHNA and YSLEER. The length of the CDR3 is 18 residues. Trimming cost V 0 bases and J 2 bases; bases outside gene matches: 8. The CDR3 sequence: CASSQDRASGLNTGELFF. The CDR3 DNA reads as TGCGCCAGCAGCCAAGATAGGGCTAGCGGGCTAAACACCGGGGAGCTGTTTTTT.

The chain recombines TRBV27 with TRBJ2-3; D might be TRBD2 (7 bases). With 3 bases removed from V and 3 bases from J, the gap between germline ends came to 16 bases. Germline assignment: CDR1 MNHEY and CDR2 SMNVEV (reference sequence). There are 16 residues in the CDR3. The chain's CDR3 is CASSFPGGHGTDTQYF. The CDR3 coding sequence is TGTGCCAGCAGTTTCCCCGGGGGGCATGGGACAGATACGCAGTATTTT.

J is TRBJ2-2 and V is TRBV9, with 8 bases aligning to TRBD2. The CDR3 length is 16 residues. Germline lookup yields CDR1 SGDLS and CDR2 YYNGEE. J gave up 2 bases and V 2 bases, and 5 bases lay outside the gene matches. The CDR3 DNA follows: TGTGCCAGCAGCGTCCCGCGGGAGGATAACACCGGGGAGCTGTTTTTT. Translating gives CASSVPREDNTGELFF. The whole variable domain, remainder taken from reference TRBV9 and TRBJ2-2, is DSGVTQTPKHLITATGQRVTLRCSPRSGDLSVYWYQQSLDQGLQFLIQYYNGEERAKGNILERFSAQQFPDLHSELNLSSLELGDSALYFCASSVPREDNTGELFFGEGSRLTVL.

V is TRBV27 and J is TRBJ2-3, with 16 bases matching TRBD2. The CDR3 runs 17 residues. Germline CDR1 and CDR2: MNHEY and SMNVEV (reference sequence). J lost 4 bases, V lost 5 bases, and 6 bases had no gene match. The CDR3 coding sequence is TGTGCCAGCAGTGCCGGGACTAGCGGGAGGGCCCCAGATACGCAGTATTTT. It codes for CASSAGTSGRAPDTQYF.